The 17 T cell receptor beta chains below come from one sample, sequenced in a study of control samples from healthy donors and cancer patients. Sequenced by immunoSEQ multiplex PCR; TCRdb stores in-frame clones only, minus some. The repertoire holds tens of thousands of clones, with around four fifths as singletons. The sample was blood. The receptors were sampled from a man aged 25 to 45 in good health.

The genes are TRBV12-3 or TRBV12-4 and TRBJ1-5; 7 bases line up with TRBD1. This CDR3 comprises 13 residues. Trimming took 10 bases from V and 4 from J; bases not matched to a gene: 7. The CDR3 protein is CATSGQINQPQHF. The CDR3 region has the DNA TGTGCCACCTCGGGACAGATTAATCAGCCCCAGCATTTT.

The V call is TRBV19, the J call TRBJ1-1; D is possibly TRBD1 (5 bases). CDR3 length: 14 residues. CDR1 and CDR2 from the germline V gene are LNHDA and SQIVND (reference sequence). Trimming pared 0 bases from V and 6 bases from J, leaving 11 bases between. In DNA, the CDR3 is TGTGCCAGTAGTATAGATCGGGGGTTTGCTGAAGCTTTCTTT. This translates into CASSIDRGFAEAFF.

This clone is a singleton in its sample. The V and J genes are TRBV5-1 and TRBJ2-3; TRBD2 might be the D (6 bases). CDR1 is SGHRS, CDR2 YFSETQ, per germline. CDR3 length: 17 residues. V gave up 0 bases and J gave up 2 bases, with 16 bases separating them. The CDR3 nucleotides are TGCGCCAGCAGCTTGGGAATTATTAGCGGCTCCACAGATACGCAGTATTTT. This gives the protein CASSLGIISGSTDTQYF.

The V call is TRBV7-9, the J call TRBJ2-3; a possible D gene is TRBD1 (6 bases). V gave up 4 bases and J gave up 2 bases, with 13 bases separating them. CDR3 length: 15 amino acids. Germline CDR1 reads SEHNR; CDR2 reads FQNEAQ (reference sequence). CDR3 DNA sequence: TGTGCCAGCAGCTACGGACAGCGGCCCACAGATACGCAGTATTTT. Amino acid sequence: CASSYGQRPTDTQYF. The variable domain in full, with the rest retrieved from reference TRBV7-9 and TRBJ2-3, is DTGVSQNPRHKITKRGQNVTFRCDPISEHNRLYWYRQTLGQGPEFLTYFQNEAQLEKSRLLSDRFSAERPKGSFSTLEIQRTEQGDSAMYLCASSYGQRPTDTQYFGPGTRLTVL.

The V gene is TRBV21-1, the J gene TRBJ1-2; TRBD1 is the table's D call and was not checked against the DNA. TRBV21-1 is a pseudogene locus. CDR3 length equals 16 residues. CDR3 protein: CASSKEGQQANYGYTF. Written as DNA, the CDR3 is TGTGCCAGCAGCAAAGAAGGACAGCAAGCTAACTATGGCTACACCTTC.

The V call is TRBV29-1, the J call TRBJ1-1; weak D call: TRBD1 (6 bases). Trimming stripped 3 bases from V and 7 bases from J, with 15 bases between. Germline CDR1 and CDR2: SQVTM and ANQGSEA. The CDR3 consists of 13 residues. In DNA, the CDR3 is TGCAGCGTTGACTCCCAGGGGAGGGGTGAAGCTTTCTTT. It translates to CSVDSQGRGEAFF.

This chain links TRBV15 with TRBJ1-2; 9 nucleotides line up with TRBD1. The ends lost 3 bases at V and 12 bases at J; junction bases unmatched: 8. The CDR3 covers 13 residues. Germline V gene lookup returns CDR1 LNHNV and CDR2 YYDKDF (reference sequence). The CDR3 loop reads CATSRGGTGLDTF. Written as DNA, the CDR3 is TGTGCCACCAGCAGGGGGGGGACAGGGTTAGACACCTTC.

The chain links TRBV5-5 to TRBJ1-3; perhaps TRBD1 as D (6 bases). Per the germline V gene, CDR1 is SGHKS and CDR2 is YYEKEE (reference sequence). V was shortened by 5 bases and J by 2 bases, with 14 bases between the two germline ends. The CDR3 is made up of 15 amino acids. The CDR3 is CASSRTGAPGNTIYF. DNA for the CDR3: TGTGCCAGCAGTCGGACGGGGGCGCCTGGAAACACCATATATTTT.

A word on this clone: The junction shows a germline mismatch at one end, possibly a read error. CDR3 in DNA: TGTGCCAGCAGCCTAACGTCGGGGGACTATGGCTACACCTTC. Translation gives CASSLTSGDYGYTF. The gene calls are TRBV7-3 and TRBJ1-2, with D possibly being TRBD1 (5 bases). Germline CDR1 reads SGHTA; CDR2 reads FQGTGA. CDR3 length equals 14 residues.

The chain joins TRBV21-1 to TRBJ1-1. TRBV21-1 is a recognized pseudogene. This CDR3 is 17 amino acids long. CDR3 bases: TGTGCCAGCAGCAAAGAAGCACCCTCGAAGTTATACACTGAAGCTTTCTTT. This encodes CASSKEAPSKLYTEAFF.

V is TRBV9 and J is TRBJ2-7; D is unclear. The ends were cut back, 0 bases at V and 3 bases at J, with 7 bases in the middle. The CDR3 is 13 residues long. Germline values: CDR1 SGDLS, CDR2 YYNGEE. The CDR3 region has the DNA TGTGCCAGCAGCGTAGCTTGGGGCTACGAGCAGTACTTC. Its protein product is CASSVAWGYEQYF.

The V call is TRBV7-9, the J call TRBJ2-2; 7 positions match TRBD1. Looked up from germline, CDR1 is SEHNR and CDR2 is FQNEAQ (reference sequence). The CDR3 totals 13 residues. After removal of 5 bases from V and 6 bases from J, the junction contained 3 bases not matched to a gene. CDR3 DNA: TGTGCCAGCAGCGCTCAGGGGGCCGGGGAGCTGTTTTTT. This encodes CASSAQGAGELFF.

The chain has TRBV19 and TRBJ2-1; D gene ambiguous. Germline values: CDR1 LNHDA, CDR2 SQIVND (reference sequence). Trimming shortened V by 5 bases and J by 7 bases, and 18 bases separated the two germline ends. There are 15 residues in the CDR3. The CDR3 nucleotides read TGTGCCAGTAGTCATGGCGGCCCCCAGGAGAATGAGCAGTTCTTC. Translation gives CASSHGGPQENEQFF.

This clone was detected once. The chain employs TRBV2 and TRBJ2-7, with TRBD1 matching 7 bases. J gave up 2 bases and V 6 bases, and 7 bases lay outside the gene matches. Germline CDR1 is SNHLY and CDR2 is FYNNEI. This CDR3 is 14 amino acids long. The CDR3 here is CASRPRDRTYEQYF. Here the CDR3 DNA reads TGTGCCAGCAGGCCCCGGGACAGAACCTACGAGCAGTACTTC.

This clone was detected a few times. V gene TRBV2 combines with J gene TRBJ1-6, with D maybe TRBD1 (5 bases). Germline lookup yields CDR1 SNHLY and CDR2 FYNNEI. The CDR3 has 14 residues. Trimming left V 4 bases short and J 6 bases short, with 10 bases between. The CDR3 here is CASSAGTGNSPLHF. For the CDR3, the DNA is TGTGCCAGCAGTGCCGGGACGGGTAATTCACCCCTCCACTTT.

The chain links TRBV5-4 to TRBJ1-2; 7 bases are shared with TRBD1. Per germline, CDR1 SGHNT and CDR2 YYREEE (reference sequence). The CDR3 runs to 15 residues. With V trimmed by 0 bases and J by 5 bases, 7 bases remained unmatched. DNA of the CDR3: TGTGCCAGCAGCTTGGAGGGGGCGCGGGGATATGGCTACACCTTC. It encodes CASSLEGARGYGYTF.

This CDR3 reads CASSPSWGQGDGEQYF. The CDR3 region has the DNA TGTGCCAGCTCACCAAGCTGGGGTCAGGGGGACGGCGAGCAGTACTTC. The genes are TRBV18 and TRBJ2-7; 7 bases line up with TRBD1. The CDR3 consists of 16 residues. The germline V gene has CDR1 KGHSH and CDR2 LQKENI. J lost 6 bases, V lost 2 bases, and 13 bases had no gene match.